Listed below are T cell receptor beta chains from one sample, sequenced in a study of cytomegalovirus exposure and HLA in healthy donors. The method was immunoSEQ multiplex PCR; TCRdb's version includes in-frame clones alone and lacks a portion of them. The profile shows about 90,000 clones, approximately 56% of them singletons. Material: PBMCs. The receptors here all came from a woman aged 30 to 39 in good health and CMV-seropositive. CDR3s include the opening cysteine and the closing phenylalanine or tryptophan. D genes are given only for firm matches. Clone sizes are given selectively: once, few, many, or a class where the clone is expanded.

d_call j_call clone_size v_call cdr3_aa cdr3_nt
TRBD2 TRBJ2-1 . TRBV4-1 CASRRDRTLTSGYNEQFF TGCGCCAGCCGCCGAGACAGGACCTTGACTAGCGGGTACAATGAGCAGTTCTTC
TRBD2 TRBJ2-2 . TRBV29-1 CSVERGDTGELFF TGCAGCGTTGAACGGGGGGACACCGGGGAGCTGTTTTTT
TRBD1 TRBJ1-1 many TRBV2 CASTPRQGNTEAFF TGTGCCAGCACCCCCCGACAGGGGAACACTGAAGCTTTCTTT
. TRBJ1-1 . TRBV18 CASSPGRAQNTEAFF TGTGCCAGCTCACCAGGCAGGGCCCAGAACACTGAAGCTTTCTTT
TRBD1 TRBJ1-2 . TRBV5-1 CASSNGQGSYGYTF TGCGCCAGCAGCAATGGACAGGGGAGCTATGGCTACACCTTC
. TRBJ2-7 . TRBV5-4 CASSFGTREYEQYF TGTGCCAGCAGCTTCGGGACACGAGAATACGAGCAGTACTTC
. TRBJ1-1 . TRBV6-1 CASSEVSGRWTEAFF TGTGCCAGCAGTGAAGTGTCCGGGAGGTGGACTGAAGCTTTCTTT
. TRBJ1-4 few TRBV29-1 CSVQEGYDEKLFF TGCAGCGTTCAGGAGGGGTACGATGAAAAACTGTTTTTT
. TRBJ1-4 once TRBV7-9 CASSQVGRRTNEKLFF TGTGCCAGCAGCCAAGTCGGACGGAGGACTAATGAAAAACTGTTTTTT
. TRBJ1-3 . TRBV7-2 CASSPYGDTIYF TGTGCCAGCAGCCCGTACGGGGACACCATATATTTT
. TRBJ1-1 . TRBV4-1 CASSQSGNTEAFF TGCGCCAGCAGCCAGTCAGGAAACACTGAAGCTTTCTTT
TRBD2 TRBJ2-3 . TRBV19 CASSNTGGSTDTQYF TGTGCCAGTAGTAATACGGGGGGGAGCACAGATACGCAGTATTTT
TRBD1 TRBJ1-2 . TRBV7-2 CASNNRGGDRTTPTNGYTF TGTGCCAGCAATAATCGGGGAGGGGACAGGACGACACCGACGAATGGCTACACCTTC
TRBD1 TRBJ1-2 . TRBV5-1 CASSLAQGALYGYTF TGCGCCAGCAGCTTGGCCCAGGGGGCCCTCTATGGCTACACCTTC
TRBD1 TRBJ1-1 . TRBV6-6 CASRSRTGGIEAFF TGTGCCAGCAGATCGAGGACAGGGGGAATTGAAGCTTTCTTT
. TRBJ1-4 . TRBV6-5 CASRVSGREKLFF TGTGCCAGCAGAGTCAGCGGAAGGGAAAAACTGTTTTTT
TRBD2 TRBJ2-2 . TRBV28 CASAFGGGNTGELFF TGTGCCAGCGCGTTTGGGGGGGGGAACACCGGGGAGCTGTTTTTT
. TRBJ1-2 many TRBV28 CASTTGAYGYTF TGTGCCAGCACCACAGGTGCCTATGGCTACACCTTC
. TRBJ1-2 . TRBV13 CASSQGLHYGYTF TGTGCCAGCAGCCAGGGCCTTCACTATGGCTACACCTTC
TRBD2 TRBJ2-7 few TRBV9 CASSGGTSGSYEQYF TGTGCCAGCAGCGGAGGGACTAGCGGTTCCTACGAGCAGTACTTC
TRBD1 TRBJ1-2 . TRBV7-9 CASSWDRENYGYTF TGTGCCAGCAGTTGGGACAGGGAAAACTATGGCTACACCTTC
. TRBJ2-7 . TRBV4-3 CASSQDLIRAYEQYF TGCGCCAGCAGCCAAGATCTCATCAGGGCCTACGAGCAGTACTTC